A selection of T cell receptor beta chains follows, all from one sample in a study of blood T cell repertoires in COVID-19. The table came from immunoSEQ multiplex PCR; TCRdb's copy has only in-frame clones and leaves some out. Of 68,000 or so clones listed, 89% were seen once; the top ten hold about 8.9%. Material for sequencing was peripheral blood. The origin of the receptors is a man over 45 with active COVID-19. CDR3s include the opening cysteine and the closing phenylalanine or tryptophan. A D gene is named only where the DNA matches it firmly. Not all rows give a size; the values are once, few, many and, for expanded clones, a class.

TGTGCCAGCAGTGAGGTGGGGGCCCCCTATAATTCACCCCTCCACTTT | CASSEVGAPYNSPLHF | NA | NA | TRBJ1-6 | TRBV6-4
TGTGCCAGCAGCCCCAGGACAGGGGGAAATATCGGGGAGCTGTTTTTT | CASSPRTGGNIGELFF | NA | TRBD1 | TRBJ2-2 | TRBV5-4
TGTGCCAGCAGTTACTTAGGCGGGGGGGACACCGGGGAGCTGTTTTTT | CASSYLGGGDTGELFF | NA | TRBD2 | TRBJ2-2 | TRBV6-7
TGTGCCAGTAGCCTGAGGAAGGCTGAAGCTTTCTTT | CASSLRKAEAFF | NA | NA | TRBJ1-1 | TRBV19
TGTGCCAGCAGCCCCCGACCGGGGGGCACTGAAGCTTTCTTT | CASSPRPGGTEAFF | NA | NA | TRBJ1-1 | TRBV9
TGCGCCAGCACCCCCATAGTGGGGCGGCAGACCGGGGAGCTGTTTTTT | CASTPIVGRQTGELFF | NA | NA | TRBJ2-2 | TRBV5-1
TGTGCCAGCAGCTTCACAGGGCCTACAGATACGCAGTATTTT | CASSFTGPTDTQYF | NA | NA | TRBJ2-3 | TRBV7-9
TGTGCCAGCAGGATACGGGGGTCGGGGACCCAGTACTTC | CASRIRGSGTQYF | once | NA | TRBJ2-5 | TRBV3-1/TRBV3-2
TGTGCCAGCAGCCGGAGTTCTGCGGGGGGCCTCGGGAATGAGCAGTTCTTC | CASSRSSAGGLGNEQFF | NA | TRBD2 | TRBJ2-1 | TRBV14
TGTGCCAGCAGTGAACCCGGGAATTCACCCCTCCACTTT | CASSEPGNSPLHF | NA | NA | TRBJ1-6 | TRBV2
TGTGCCAGCAGCCAGGACAGGGTATACTACGAGCAGTACTTC | CASSQDRVYYEQYF | NA | TRBD1 | TRBJ2-7 | TRBV5-4
TGTGCCAGCAGCTTAGCAAAGCAGGGCTGGGAGACCCAGTACTTC | CASSLAKQGWETQYF | once | NA | TRBJ2-5 | TRBV11-2
TGTGCCAGCAGCTCGGTGGGCCCCTACAATGAGCAGTTCTTC | CASSSVGPYNEQFF | many | NA | TRBJ2-1 | TRBV7-9
TGCGCCAGCAGCCAAGGGCCGGGTCGATCTCACAATGAGCAGTTCTTC | CASSQGPGRSHNEQFF | NA | NA | TRBJ2-1 | TRBV4-1
TGTGCCAGCAGCGCGTATACTAACTATGGCTACACCTTC | CASSAYTNYGYTF | NA | NA | TRBJ1-2 | TRBV7-9
TGTGCCAGCAGCGTAGGACTAGCGGGGGGGCTTATTGAGGAGACCCAGTACTTC | CASSVGLAGGLIEETQYF | NA | TRBD2 | TRBJ2-5 | TRBV9
TGTGCCAGCAGTTACGGACAAAAAAATGAAAAACTGTTTTTT | CASSYGQKNEKLFF | NA | NA | TRBJ1-4 | TRBV6-2/TRBV6-3
TGTGCCAGCTCACCCATGACAGGGAAGTACAATGAGCAGTTCTTC | CASSPMTGKYNEQFF | NA | TRBD1 | TRBJ2-1 | TRBV18
TGTGCCTGGAGCGCAGGGGCCACAGATACGCAGTATTTT | CAWSAGATDTQYF | once | NA | TRBJ2-3 | TRBV30
TGCGCCAGCAGTTCCTCGGGACAGGCCTCTGGAAACACCATATATTTT | CASSSSGQASGNTIYF | NA | TRBD1 | TRBJ1-3 | TRBV5-1
TGCGCCAGCAGTCCTGCCCCCGGGACAAGCGGAGAAAAACTGTTTTTT | CASSPAPGTSGEKLFF | once | NA | TRBJ1-4 | TRBV5-1
TGTGCCAGCCGGACCTTCCCGACGACAGTCCTTAATTCACCCCTCCACTTT | CASRTFPTTVLNSPLHF | NA | NA | TRBJ1-6 | TRBV7-8
TGTGCCAGTAGAACAGGGGGCTCAAATGAAAAACTGTTTTTT | CASRTGGSNEKLFF | NA | TRBD1 | TRBJ1-4 | TRBV19
TGCGCCAGCAGCCAAACCGGGACAGGGAACTATGGCTACACCTTC | CASSQTGTGNYGYTF | NA | TRBD1 | TRBJ1-2 | TRBV5-1
TGTGCCAGCACCTTCGGGCGGGACACAGATACGCAGTATTTT | CASTFGRDTDTQYF | NA | NA | TRBJ2-3 | TRBV6-5
TGTGCCAGCAGCTTGTTGACTAGCGGGGGGGCAGATACGCAGTATTTT | CASSLLTSGGADTQYF | NA | TRBD2 | TRBJ2-3 | TRBV11-2
TGTGCCTGGAGTGACAAGAACACTGAAGCTTTCTTT | CAWSDKNTEAFF | NA | NA | TRBJ1-1 | TRBV30
TGCAGTGCTAGTGGAGGGACAGGCCCTCGCGAGCAGTACTTC | CSASGGTGPREQYF | once | TRBD1 | TRBJ2-7 | TRBV20-1
TGTGCCAGCAAGTCTCGGGGGGAGCTGTTTTTT | CASKSRGELFF | once | NA | TRBJ2-2 | TRBV2
TGCGCCAGCAGTGATTCTGCCGCGGGGGGCGATGGCTACACCTTC | CASSDSAAGGDGYTF | NA | NA | TRBJ1-2 | TRBV10-2
TGTGCCAGTAGTATGAGTGGGGGACACTACAATGAGCAGTTCTTC | CASSMSGGHYNEQFF | NA | NA | TRBJ2-1 | TRBV19
TGTGCCAGTAGTATGGAGGGGGCTAGCAATCAGCCCCAGCATTTT | CASSMEGASNQPQHF | NA | TRBD1 | TRBJ1-5 | TRBV19
TGCGCCAGCAGCTTGGCCGGGGGACCTTCCCCAGATACGCAGTATTTT | CASSLAGGPSPDTQYF | NA | NA | TRBJ2-3 | TRBV5-1
TGTGCCAGCAGTTACTCGGGCAGGCCCGACGAGCAGTACTTC | CASSYSGRPDEQYF | NA | NA | TRBJ2-7 | TRBV6-5
TGTGCCAGCAGGGACCGGGGGGTGGATACGCAGTATTTT | CASRDRGVDTQYF | NA | TRBD2 | TRBJ2-3 | TRBV7-6
TGTGCCACCAGTGATCCGACTAGCGGGGGTGGGGAGCTGTTTTTT | CATSDPTSGGGELFF | NA | TRBD2 | TRBJ2-2 | TRBV24-1
TGCGCCAGCAGTGGGAATAACAGGGGAGCCTACGAGCAGTACTTC | CASSGNNRGAYEQYF | NA | TRBD1 | TRBJ2-7 | TRBV10-1
TGTGCCTGGAGTGTCTCAGGGAACGAGCAGTACTTC | CAWSVSGNEQYF | once | NA | TRBJ2-7 | TRBV30
TGTGCCAGCAGCGTAGTTGCGGGGGGAGGTAGGAATGAGCAGTTCTTC | CASSVVAGGGRNEQFF | few | TRBD2 | TRBJ2-1 | TRBV9
TGCGCCAGCAGCCTAATGTCGGAGGCAGGGGGCTATCAGCCCCAGCATTTT | CASSLMSEAGGYQPQHF | once | TRBD1 | TRBJ1-5 | TRBV4-1
TGTGCCAGCAGCTTAGAGTCCGAGGATACGCAGTATTTT | CASSLESEDTQYF | NA | NA | TRBJ2-3 | TRBV7-2
TGCGCCAGCAGGCTAGCGCTGGGGAGGAATGAGCAGTTCTTC | CASRLALGRNEQFF | NA | NA | TRBJ2-1 | TRBV10-2